This TCR beta chain came from a study of CD8+CD57+ T cells in acquired aplastic anemia. Study in general: Sorted CD4+ plus CD8+ cells gave DNA averaging about 3.2 ug. Roughly 11 million reads were obtained on average for healthy donor CD4+ cells.

The CDR3 length is 14 residues. CDR1 DFQATT and CDR2 SNEGSKA come from the germline V gene (reference sequence). This clonotype was seen more than once but under ten times. Its matching antigen is unknown. A much larger clone lies one base from this, so it may be a read error. The CDR3 end shows no conserved phenylalanine or tryptophan, and so a read error is likely. TCR beta VDJ and CDR3 were profiled, and genomic DNA was the template. TCRdb processed the reads anew with MiXCR; each CDR3 protein has one entry. The sample carries hundreds of thousands of distinct CDR3 sequences, 60% to 80% recorded once. Study findings and constraints: Patient and control CD8+ Simpson's diversity was not significantly different. Common to patients and controls were around 30 CD8+ CDR3 sequences.

Material: sorted CD4+, CD8+, or CD8+CD57+ T cells (not recorded which) from PBMCs. The chain is built from TRBV20-1 and TRBJ1-3; D may be TRBD1 (5 bases). The clonotype comes from a human donor in good health, serving as a control. This chain's CDR3 is CSARSGTSENTIYS. The CDR3 nucleotides read TGCAGTGCTAGATCAGGGACCTCTGAAAACACCATATATTCT.